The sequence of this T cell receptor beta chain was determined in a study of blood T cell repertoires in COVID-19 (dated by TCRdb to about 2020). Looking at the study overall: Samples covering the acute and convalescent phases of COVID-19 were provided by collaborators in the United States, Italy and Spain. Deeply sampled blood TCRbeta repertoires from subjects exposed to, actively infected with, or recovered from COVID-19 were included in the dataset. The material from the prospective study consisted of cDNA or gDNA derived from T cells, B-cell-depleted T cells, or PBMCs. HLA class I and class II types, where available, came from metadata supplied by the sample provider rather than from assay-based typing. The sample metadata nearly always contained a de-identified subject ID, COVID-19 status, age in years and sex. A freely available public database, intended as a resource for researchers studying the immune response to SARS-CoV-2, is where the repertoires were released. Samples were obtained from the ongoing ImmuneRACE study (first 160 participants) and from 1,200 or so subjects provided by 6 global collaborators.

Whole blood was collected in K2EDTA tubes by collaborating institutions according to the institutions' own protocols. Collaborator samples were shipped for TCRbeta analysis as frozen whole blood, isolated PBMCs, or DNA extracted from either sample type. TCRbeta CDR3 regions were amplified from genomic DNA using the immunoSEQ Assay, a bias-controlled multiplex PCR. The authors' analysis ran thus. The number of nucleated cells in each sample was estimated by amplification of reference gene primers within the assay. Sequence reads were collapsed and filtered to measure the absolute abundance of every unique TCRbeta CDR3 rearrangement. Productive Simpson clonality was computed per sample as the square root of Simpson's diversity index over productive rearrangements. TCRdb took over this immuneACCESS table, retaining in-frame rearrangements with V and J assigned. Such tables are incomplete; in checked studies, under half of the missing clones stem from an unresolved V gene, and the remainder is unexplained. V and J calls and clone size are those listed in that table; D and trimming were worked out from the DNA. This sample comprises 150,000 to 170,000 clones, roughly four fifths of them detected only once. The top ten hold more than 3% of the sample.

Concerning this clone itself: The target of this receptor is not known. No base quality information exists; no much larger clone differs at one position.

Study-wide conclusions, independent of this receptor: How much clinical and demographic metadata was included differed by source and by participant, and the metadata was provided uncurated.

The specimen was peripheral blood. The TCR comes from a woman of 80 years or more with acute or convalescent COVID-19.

The DNA is as follows: TGCGCCAGCAGCTTGGCACAGCCTCAAGAGACCCAGTACTTC. The encoded protein is CASSLAQPQETQYF. The chain joins TRBV5-1 to TRBJ2-5, with no confidently assigned D gene. V was cut back by 0 bases and J by 2 bases, leaving a gap of 8 bases between them. The germline V gene gives CDR1 as SGHRS and CDR2 as YFSETQ. The CDR3 covers 14 residues, taking in both the cysteine and the phenylalanine. Of the read, only the CDR3 DNA is kept; its 42 bases are in frame from base 1.